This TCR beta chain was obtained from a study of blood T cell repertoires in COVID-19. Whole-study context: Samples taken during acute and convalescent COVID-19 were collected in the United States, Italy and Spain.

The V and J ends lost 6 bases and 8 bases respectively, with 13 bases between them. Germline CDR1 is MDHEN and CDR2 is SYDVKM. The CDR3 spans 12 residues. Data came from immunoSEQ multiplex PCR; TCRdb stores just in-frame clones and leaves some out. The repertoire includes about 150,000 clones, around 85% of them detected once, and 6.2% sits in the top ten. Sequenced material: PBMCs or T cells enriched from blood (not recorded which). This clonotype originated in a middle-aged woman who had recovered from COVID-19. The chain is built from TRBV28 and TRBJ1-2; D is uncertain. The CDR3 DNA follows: TGTGCCAGCAGACGGGATTGGGAGGGCTACACCTTC. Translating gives CASRRDWEGYTF.